The T cell receptor (beta chain) described here comes from a study of shared clonotypes between healthy human individuals. Study information: The study enrolled two women and a few men aged 18 to 49.

Donors comprised healthy HIV-negative adults lacking recent acute infections or vaccinations. The CDR3 runs 18 residues. A remark on this clone: Its target is unknown.

Sequenced by immunoSEQ multiplex PCR; TCRdb stores in-frame clones only, minus some. Of a few million clones listed, about 92% are singletons. Findings and caveats of the study: Generally, estimated richness proved larger in naive subsets than it did in memory subsets.

The sequencing sample was made of naive CD4+ T cells from PBMCs. Subset described: CD45RA+ positively selected. V and J are TRBV21-1 and TRBJ1-1; no DNA check was done on the table's D call, TRBD1. TRBV21-1 is flagged as a pseudogene. This receptor was obtained from a man in his late teens or twenties in good health. Some clones in this sample may be carry-over from other donors' samples. The CDR3 DNA is TGTGCCAGCAGCAAAGATCAGGGGGCAACTTCCGTGGGCACTGAAGCTTTCTTT. Translated, it gives CASSKDQGATSVGTEAFF.